These T cell receptor beta chains were read from a single sample in a study of blood T cells in healthy people across ages. One entry per CDR3 protein results from TCRdb running MiXCR on the 5' RACE reads. The data hold roughly 1.5 million distinct CDR3 sequences, with approximately 43% observed a single time. Specimen: blood. The source of these receptors is a woman aged 18-35 years in good health. Each CDR3 is given without its conserved first and last residue. Clone size is stated in some rows and not others, as once, few, many or a class when expanded.

clone_size j_call v_call cdr3_aa
. . TRBV6-2/TRBV6-3 ASGRGPYEQY
few TRBJ1-4 TRBV20-1 SASRGADEKLF
few TRBJ2-1 TRBV12-3/TRBV12-4 ASRHEYLDYNEQF
few . TRBV27 ASSLMAGARNEQY
. . TRBV4-1 ASSQQTSVSYNEQY
. TRBJ2-3 TRBV7-9 ASSQGQGGITDTQY
. TRBJ2-6 TRBV25-1 ASSAGVEGANVLT
. TRBJ2-3 TRBV25-1 ASSQRAGGPRSGDTQY
few TRBJ2-7 TRBV6-2/TRBV6-3 ASSYTNWEQY
many TRBJ2-1 TRBV27 ASSLVLAGDYNEQF
. TRBJ1-2 TRBV27 ASSGHRYYGYT
few TRBJ2-5 TRBV7-2 ASSLGPSTGETQY
. . TRBV5-6 ASSYTGGGFYEQY
. TRBJ1-1 TRBV3-1 ASSQWGVEDEAF
. TRBJ2-1 TRBV5-1 ASSSARASYNEQF
. TRBJ2-2 TRBV9 ASSVAIAGGPDTGELF
. TRBJ2-6 TRBV9 ASSVAPSGSSGANVLT
. TRBJ1-2 TRBV4-3 ASNHRDRAHGYT
. TRBJ2-7 TRBV3-1 ASSQDWTGGKYEQY
. TRBJ1-4 TRBV7-2 ASSAPGQGSEKLF
few TRBJ2-3 TRBV4-1 ASSQDLTSGGAGADTQY
few TRBJ2-7 TRBV6-1 ASSEGGTSYEQY
few TRBJ1-2 TRBV20-1 SASGTQTGYGYT
. TRBJ1-6 TRBV19 ASARSFNSPLH
many TRBJ2-7 TRBV27 ASSPGTSGRYEQY
. TRBJ2-5 TRBV20-1 SAAPGAQQETQY
. . TRBV20-1 SARGAAGSYNEQY
. TRBJ2-1 TRBV4-3 ASGNSGYNEQF
. TRBJ1-2 TRBV29-1 SDQGSPDYGYT
. TRBJ2-5 TRBV29-1 SVAKRESNNEQY
. TRBJ2-5 TRBV7-9 ASSPGLAGVQTVETQY
few TRBJ2-5 TRBV29-1 SVVAPQETQY